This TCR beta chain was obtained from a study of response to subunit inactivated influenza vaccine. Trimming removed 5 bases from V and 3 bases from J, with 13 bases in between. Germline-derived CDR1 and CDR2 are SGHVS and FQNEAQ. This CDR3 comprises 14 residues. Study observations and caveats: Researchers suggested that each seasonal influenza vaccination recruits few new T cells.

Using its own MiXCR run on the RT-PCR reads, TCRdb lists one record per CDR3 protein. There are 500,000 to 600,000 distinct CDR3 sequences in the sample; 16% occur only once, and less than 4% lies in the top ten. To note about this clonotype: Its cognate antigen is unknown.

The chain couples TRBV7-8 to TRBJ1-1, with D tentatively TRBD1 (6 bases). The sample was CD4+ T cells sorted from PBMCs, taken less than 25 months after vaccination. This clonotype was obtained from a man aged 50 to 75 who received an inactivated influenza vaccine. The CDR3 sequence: CASSNVGGHTEAFF. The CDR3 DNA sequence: TGTGCCAGCAGCAACGTTGGGGGGCACACTGAAGCTTTCTTT. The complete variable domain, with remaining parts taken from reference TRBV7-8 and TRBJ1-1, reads GAGVSQSPRYKVAKRGQDVALRCDPISGHVSLFWYQQALGQGPEFLTYFQNEAQLDKSGLPSDRFFAERPEGSVSTLKIQRTQQEDSAVYLCASSNVGGHTEAFFGQGTRLTVV.